Each of the 2 T cell receptor beta chains below was sequenced from the same sample in a study of tumor and adjacent non-tumor tissue in lung cancer. The template was RNA from unsorted bulk tissue. Three rounds of nested PCR, following a modified ARM-PCR protocol, produced the TCRbeta library. TCRdb analysed the multiplex PCR reads with MiXCR anew, one entry per CDR3 protein. The table includes about 76,000 distinct CDR3 sequences, around 70% detected once. Source material: lung tumor tissue. These TCRs come from a woman between 65 and 79 years old with non-small cell lung cancer.

The V gene is TRBV28, the J gene TRBJ1-5; weak D call: TRBD1 (6 bases). Trimming removed 6 bases at V and 5 bases at J, with 11 bases between. There are 13 residues in the CDR3. Germline V gene lookup returns CDR1 MDHEN and CDR2 SYDVKM. CDR3 nucleotide sequence: TGTGCCAGCAGAGGACAGCGTGATCAGCCCCAGCATTTT. Amino acid sequence: CASRGQRDQPQHF.

This clonotype has just one count. Its ends do not fully match the called genes, so a read error is possible. The rearrangement links TRBV29-1 to TRBJ1-1, with D maybe TRBD1 (5 bases). Germline lookup yields CDR1 SQVTM and CDR2 ANQGSEA. The CDR3 runs to 12 residues. CDR3: CSVDPGITEAFF. The CDR3 DNA reads TGCAGCGTTGATCCAGGGATCACTGAAGCCTTCTTT.